The T cell receptor (beta chain) described here comes from a study of post-analysis software for immune sequencing data. Unique molecular identifiers tagged the TCR beta cDNA libraries. TCRdb itself ran the PCR reads through MiXCR, one entry per CDR3 protein. The sample lists 400,000 to 500,000 distinct CDR3 sequences; over 30% were seen once. General study findings and limits: Several TRBV segments were more frequent in patients than controls; TRBV5-6, TRBV5-1 and TRBV20-1 belonged to this group.

Points on this clonotype: The antigen remains unidentified. The junction and the germline gene differ at one end; a read error may be behind it.

This CDR3 has 12 residues. The germline V gene encodes CDR1 SGHTA and CDR2 FQGNSA. The clonotype comes from a girl aged 2-10 years with multiple sclerosis. The rearrangement links TRBV7-2 to TRBJ2-1; the D gene is possibly TRBD2 (5 bases). Sequencing input: blood. The CDR3 bases are TGTGCCGGCAGCCGAGGACTCAGGGAGCAGTTCTTC. Amino acid sequence: CAGSRGLREQFF. The whole variable domain, filled in from reference TRBV7-2 and TRBJ2-1, reads GAGVSQSPSNKVTEKGKDVELRCDPISGHTALYWYRQSLGQGLEFLIYFQGNSAPDKSGLPSDRFSAERTGGSVSTLTIQRTQQEDSAVYLCAGSRGLREQFFGPGTRLTVL.